This TCR beta chain was profiled in a study of blood T cell repertoires in COVID-19. Study-wide context: COVID-19 samples from acute and convalescent phases originated in the United States, Italy and Spain. PBMCs, B-cell-depleted T cells, or T cells provided the cDNA or gDNA that made up the material.

The germline V and J ends were trimmed by 2 bases and 5 bases, with 9 bases remaining between them. This CDR3 spans 13 amino acids. The germline V gene has CDR1 LGHDT and CDR2 YNNKEL (reference sequence). In the original processing: For nucleated cells, counts were estimated from reference gene primer amplification. TCRdb keeps only in-frame clones here, not all; method: immunoSEQ multiplex PCR. D and trimming come from the DNA, and the V and J calls and clone size come from that table. The sample has about 210,000 clones, roughly nine tenths seen once; the top ten hold 0.75% to 0.95%. The receptor's source is a woman in her seventies with acute or convalescent COVID-19. J is TRBJ1-1 and V is TRBV3-1 (or the pseudogene TRBV3-2); tentatively, D is TRBD1 (5 bases). Sequencing was done on a sample of peripheral blood. CDR3: CASSQKGRTEAFF. CDR3 nucleotide sequence: TGTGCCAGCAGCCAAAAGGGGCGGACTGAAGCTTTCTTT.